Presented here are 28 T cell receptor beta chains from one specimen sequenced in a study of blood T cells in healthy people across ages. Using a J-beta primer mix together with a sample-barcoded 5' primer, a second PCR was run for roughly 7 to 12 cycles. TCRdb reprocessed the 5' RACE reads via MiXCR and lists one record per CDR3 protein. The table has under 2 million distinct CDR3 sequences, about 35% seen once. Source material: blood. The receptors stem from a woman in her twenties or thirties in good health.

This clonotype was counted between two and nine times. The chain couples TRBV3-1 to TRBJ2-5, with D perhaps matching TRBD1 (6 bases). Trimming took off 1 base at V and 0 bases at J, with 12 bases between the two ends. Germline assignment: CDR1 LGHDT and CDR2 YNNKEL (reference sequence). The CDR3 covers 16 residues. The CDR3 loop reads CASSQAGTGYQETQYF. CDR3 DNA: TGTGCCAGCAGCCAAGCGGGAACAGGGTACCAAGAGACCCAGTACTTC.

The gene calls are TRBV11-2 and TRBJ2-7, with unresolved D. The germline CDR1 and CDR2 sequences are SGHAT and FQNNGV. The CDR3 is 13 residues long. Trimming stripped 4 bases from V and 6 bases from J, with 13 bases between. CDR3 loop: CASSSGLLSEQYF. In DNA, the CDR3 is TGTGCCAGCAGCTCGGGCCTCCTCTCCGAGCAGTACTTC.

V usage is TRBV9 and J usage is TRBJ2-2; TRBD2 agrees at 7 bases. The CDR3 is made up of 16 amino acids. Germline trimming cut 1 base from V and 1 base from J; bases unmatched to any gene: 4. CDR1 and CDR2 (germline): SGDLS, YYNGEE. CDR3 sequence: CASSVRLAENTGELFF. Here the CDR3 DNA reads TGTGCCAGCAGCGTAAGGCTAGCGGAGAACACCGGGGAGCTGTTTTTT.

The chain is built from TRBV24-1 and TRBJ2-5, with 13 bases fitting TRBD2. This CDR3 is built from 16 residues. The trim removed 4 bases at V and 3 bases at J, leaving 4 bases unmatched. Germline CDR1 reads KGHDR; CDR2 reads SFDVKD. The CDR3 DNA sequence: TGTGCCACCAGTGACCAAGGGACTAGCGGGAAAGAGACCCAGTACTTC. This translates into CATSDQGTSGKETQYF.

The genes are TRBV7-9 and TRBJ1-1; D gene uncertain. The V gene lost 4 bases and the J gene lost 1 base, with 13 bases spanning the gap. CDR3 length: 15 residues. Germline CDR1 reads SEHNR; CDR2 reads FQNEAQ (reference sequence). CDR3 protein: CASSSNRAENTEAFF. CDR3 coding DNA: TGTGCCAGCAGCTCGAATAGGGCTGAGAACACTGAAGCTTTCTTT. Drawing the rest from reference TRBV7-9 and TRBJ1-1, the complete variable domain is DTGVSQNPRHKITKRGQNVTFRCDPISEHNRLYWYRQTLGQGPEFLTYFQNEAQLEKSRLLSDRFSAERPKGSFSTLEIQRTEQGDSAMYLCASSSNRAENTEAFFGQGTRLTVV.

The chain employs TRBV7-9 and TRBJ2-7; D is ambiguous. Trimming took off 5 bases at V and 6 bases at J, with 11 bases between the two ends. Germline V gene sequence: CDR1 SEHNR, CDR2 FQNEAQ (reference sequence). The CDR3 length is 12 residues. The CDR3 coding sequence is TGTGCCAGCAGCCCGGAACGACCCGAGCAGTACTTC. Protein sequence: CASSPERPEQYF.

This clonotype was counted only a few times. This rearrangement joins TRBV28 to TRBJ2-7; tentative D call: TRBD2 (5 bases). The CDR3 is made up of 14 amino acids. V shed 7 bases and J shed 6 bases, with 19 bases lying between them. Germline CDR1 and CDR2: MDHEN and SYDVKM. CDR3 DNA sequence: TGTGCCAGCACTCCGTCTCGCGGGTCAAGCGAGCAGTACTTC. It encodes CASTPSRGSSEQYF.

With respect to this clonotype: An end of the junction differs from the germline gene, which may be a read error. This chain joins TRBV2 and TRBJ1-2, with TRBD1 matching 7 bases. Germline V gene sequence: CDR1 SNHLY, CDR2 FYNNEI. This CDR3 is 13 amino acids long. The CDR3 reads CASRRGQGNGHTF. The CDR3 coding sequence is TGTGCCAGCAGAAGGGGGCAGGGTAATGGCCACACCTTC.

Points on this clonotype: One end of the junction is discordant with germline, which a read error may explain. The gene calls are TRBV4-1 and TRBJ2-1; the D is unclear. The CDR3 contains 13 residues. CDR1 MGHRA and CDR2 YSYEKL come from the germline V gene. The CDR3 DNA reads TGCGCCGGCAGTCAAATGTCGAGGAATGAGCAGTTCTTC. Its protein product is CAGSQMSRNEQFF.

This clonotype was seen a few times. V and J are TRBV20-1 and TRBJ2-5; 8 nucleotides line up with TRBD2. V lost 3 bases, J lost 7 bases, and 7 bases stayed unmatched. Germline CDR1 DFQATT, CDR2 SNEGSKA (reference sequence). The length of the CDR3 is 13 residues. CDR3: CSARNSGMGTQYF. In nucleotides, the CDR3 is TGCAGTGCTAGGAATAGCGGGATGGGGACCCAGTACTTC.

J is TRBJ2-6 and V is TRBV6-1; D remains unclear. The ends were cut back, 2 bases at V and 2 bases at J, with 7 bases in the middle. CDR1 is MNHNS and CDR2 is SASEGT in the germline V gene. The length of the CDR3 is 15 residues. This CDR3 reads CASSEKAAGANVLTF. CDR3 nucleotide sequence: TGTGCCAGCAGTGAAAAGGCGGCTGGGGCCAACGTCCTGACTTTC.

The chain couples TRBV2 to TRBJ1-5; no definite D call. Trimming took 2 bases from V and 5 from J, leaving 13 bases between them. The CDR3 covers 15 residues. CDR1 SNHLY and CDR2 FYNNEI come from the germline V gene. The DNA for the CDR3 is TGTGCCAGCAGTGAATTACGAGGAAGCGATCAGCCCCAGCATTTT. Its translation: CASSELRGSDQPQHF.

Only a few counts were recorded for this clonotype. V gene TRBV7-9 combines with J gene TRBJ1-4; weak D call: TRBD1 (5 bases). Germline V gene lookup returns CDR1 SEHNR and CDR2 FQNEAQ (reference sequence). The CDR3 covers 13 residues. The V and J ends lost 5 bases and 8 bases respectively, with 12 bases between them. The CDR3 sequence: CASSPDSLEKLFF. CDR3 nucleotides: TGTGCCAGCAGCCCCGACAGTTTAGAAAAACTGTTTTTT.

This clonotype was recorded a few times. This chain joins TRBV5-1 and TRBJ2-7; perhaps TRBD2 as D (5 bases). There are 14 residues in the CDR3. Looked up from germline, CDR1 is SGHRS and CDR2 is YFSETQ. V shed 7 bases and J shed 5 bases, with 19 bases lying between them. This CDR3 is CASGGARESDEQYF. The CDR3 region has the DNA TGCGCCAGCGGAGGCGCTAGGGAGTCGGACGAGCAGTACTTC.

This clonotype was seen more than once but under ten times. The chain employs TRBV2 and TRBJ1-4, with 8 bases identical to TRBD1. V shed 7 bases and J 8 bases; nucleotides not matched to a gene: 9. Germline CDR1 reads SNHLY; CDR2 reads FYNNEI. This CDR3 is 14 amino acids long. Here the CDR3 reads CASTSDRGREKLFF. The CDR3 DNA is TGTGCCAGCACGAGCGACAGGGGAAGAGAAAAACTGTTTTTT.

In DNA form, the CDR3 reads TGCAGTGCTACGGGACTAGCGGGACGCAACTCCTACGAGCAGTACTTC. Amino acids: CSATGLAGRNSYEQYF. The chain uses TRBV20-1 and TRBJ2-7; 13 nucleotides agree with TRBD2. Germline V gene lookup returns CDR1 DFQATT and CDR2 SNEGSKA (reference sequence). V was pared by 4 bases and J by 0 bases, with 6 bases of the junction left unmatched. The CDR3 runs 16 residues.

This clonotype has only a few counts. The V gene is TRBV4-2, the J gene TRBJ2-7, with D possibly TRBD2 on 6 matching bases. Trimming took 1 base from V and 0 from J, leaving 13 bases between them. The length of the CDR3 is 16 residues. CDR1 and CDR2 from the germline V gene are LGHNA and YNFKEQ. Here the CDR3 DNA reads TGTGCCAGCAGCCAAGGCTTGCGGGAAACCTCCTACGAGCAGTACTTC. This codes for CASSQGLRETSYEQYF.

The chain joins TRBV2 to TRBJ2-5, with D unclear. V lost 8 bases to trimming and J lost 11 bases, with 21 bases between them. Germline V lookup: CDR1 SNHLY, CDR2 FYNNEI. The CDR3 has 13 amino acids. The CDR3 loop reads CASSRASGNEQYF. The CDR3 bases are TGTGCCAGCTCAAGAGCCAGTGGAAATGAGCAGTACTTC.

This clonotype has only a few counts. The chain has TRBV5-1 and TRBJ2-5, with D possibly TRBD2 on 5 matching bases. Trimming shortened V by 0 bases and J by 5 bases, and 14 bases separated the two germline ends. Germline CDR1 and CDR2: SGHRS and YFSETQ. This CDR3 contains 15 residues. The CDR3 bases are TGCGCCAGCAGCTTGGTGCGGGCCCGAGATGAGACCCAGTACTTC. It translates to CASSLVRARDETQYF.

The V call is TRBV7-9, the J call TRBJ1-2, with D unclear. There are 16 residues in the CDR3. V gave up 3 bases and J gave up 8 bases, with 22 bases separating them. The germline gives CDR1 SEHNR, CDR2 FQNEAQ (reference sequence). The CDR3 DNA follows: TGTGCCAGCAGCTTCAAAGACAATTCCCTACTATTGGGCTACACCTTC. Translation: CASSFKDNSLLLGYTF.

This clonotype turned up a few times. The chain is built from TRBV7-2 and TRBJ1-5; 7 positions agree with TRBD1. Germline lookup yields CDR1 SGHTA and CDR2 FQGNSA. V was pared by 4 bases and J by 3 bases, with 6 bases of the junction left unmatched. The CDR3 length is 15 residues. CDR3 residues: CASSSLTGLNQPQHF. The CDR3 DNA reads TGTGCCAGCAGCTCCCTGACAGGGCTCAATCAGCCCCAGCATTTT. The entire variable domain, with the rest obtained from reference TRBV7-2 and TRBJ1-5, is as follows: GAGVSQSPSNKVTEKGKDVELRCDPISGHTALYWYRQSLGQGLEFLIYFQGNSAPDKSGLPSDRFSAERTGGSVSTLTIQRTQQEDSAVYLCASSSLTGLNQPQHFGDGTRLSIL.

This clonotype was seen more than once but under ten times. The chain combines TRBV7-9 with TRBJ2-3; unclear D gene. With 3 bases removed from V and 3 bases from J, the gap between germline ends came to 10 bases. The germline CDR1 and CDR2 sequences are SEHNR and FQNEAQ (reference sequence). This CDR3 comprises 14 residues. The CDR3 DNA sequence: TGTGCCAGCAGCTTTTCCCAAGGGACAGATACGCAGTATTTT. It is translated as CASSFSQGTDTQYF.

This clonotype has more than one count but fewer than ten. The CDR3 region is CASSKERHSSSQYF. DNA of the CDR3: TGTGCCAGCAGCAAAGAGCGGCACTCGTCCTCGCAGTACTTC. This sequence joins TRBV21-1 and TRBJ2-5. TRBV21-1 constitutes a pseudogene. There are 14 residues in the CDR3.

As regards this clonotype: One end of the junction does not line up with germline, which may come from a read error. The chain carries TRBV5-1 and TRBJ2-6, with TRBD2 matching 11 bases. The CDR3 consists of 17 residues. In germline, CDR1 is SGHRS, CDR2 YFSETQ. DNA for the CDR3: TGCGCCAGCAGCGGGGGACTAGCGGTTTCTGGGGCCAACGTCCGGACTTTC. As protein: CASSGGLAVSGANVRTF.

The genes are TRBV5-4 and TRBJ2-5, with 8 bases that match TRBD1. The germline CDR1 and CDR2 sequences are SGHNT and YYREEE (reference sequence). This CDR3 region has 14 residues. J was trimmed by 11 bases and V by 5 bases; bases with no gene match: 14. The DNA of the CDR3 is TGTGCCAGCAGACCGACTGGACAGGGCCTGGAGCAGTACTTC. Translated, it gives CASRPTGQGLEQYF.

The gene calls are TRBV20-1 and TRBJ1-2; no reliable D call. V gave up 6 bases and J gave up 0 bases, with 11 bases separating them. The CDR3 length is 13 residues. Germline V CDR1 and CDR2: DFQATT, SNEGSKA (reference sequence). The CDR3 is CSAEGQSNYGYTF. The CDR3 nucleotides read TGCAGTGCCGAAGGGCAGTCTAACTATGGCTACACCTTC.

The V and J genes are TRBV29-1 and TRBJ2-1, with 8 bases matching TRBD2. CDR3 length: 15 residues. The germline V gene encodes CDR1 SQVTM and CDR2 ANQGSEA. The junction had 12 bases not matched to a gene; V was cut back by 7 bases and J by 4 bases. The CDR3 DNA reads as TGCAGCGGAACTAACGGGAGGGGCGGGTACAATGAGCAGTTCTTC. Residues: CSGTNGRGGYNEQFF.

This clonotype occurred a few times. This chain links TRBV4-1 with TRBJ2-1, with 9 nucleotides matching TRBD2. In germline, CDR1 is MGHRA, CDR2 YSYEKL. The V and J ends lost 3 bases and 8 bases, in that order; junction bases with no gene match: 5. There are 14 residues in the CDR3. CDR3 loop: CASSHASGDYEQFF. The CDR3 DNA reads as TGCGCCAGCAGCCATGCTAGCGGGGACTATGAGCAGTTCTTC.